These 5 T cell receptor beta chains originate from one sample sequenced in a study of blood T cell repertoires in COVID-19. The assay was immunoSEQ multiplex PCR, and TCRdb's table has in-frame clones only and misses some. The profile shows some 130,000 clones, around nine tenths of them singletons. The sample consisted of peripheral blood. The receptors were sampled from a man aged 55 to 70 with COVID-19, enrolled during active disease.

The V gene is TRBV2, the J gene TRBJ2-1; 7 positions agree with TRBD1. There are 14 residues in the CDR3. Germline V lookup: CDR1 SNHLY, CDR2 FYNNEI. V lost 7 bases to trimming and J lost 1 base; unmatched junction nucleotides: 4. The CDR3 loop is CASTLQGSYNEQFF. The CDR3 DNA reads TGTGCCAGCACTCTACAGGGGTCCTACAATGAGCAGTTCTTC.

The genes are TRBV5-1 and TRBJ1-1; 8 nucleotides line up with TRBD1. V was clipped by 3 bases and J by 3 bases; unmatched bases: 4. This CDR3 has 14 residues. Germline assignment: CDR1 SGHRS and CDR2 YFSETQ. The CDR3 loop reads CASSWGQDYTEAFF. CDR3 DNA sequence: TGCGCCAGCAGCTGGGGACAGGATTACACTGAAGCTTTCTTT.

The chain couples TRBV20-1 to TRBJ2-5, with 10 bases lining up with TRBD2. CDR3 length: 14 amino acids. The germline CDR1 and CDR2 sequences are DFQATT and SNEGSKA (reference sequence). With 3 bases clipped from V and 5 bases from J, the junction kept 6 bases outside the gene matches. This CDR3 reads CSASHLAGEETQYF. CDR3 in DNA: TGCAGTGCTAGTCACCTAGCGGGAGAGGAGACCCAGTACTTC.

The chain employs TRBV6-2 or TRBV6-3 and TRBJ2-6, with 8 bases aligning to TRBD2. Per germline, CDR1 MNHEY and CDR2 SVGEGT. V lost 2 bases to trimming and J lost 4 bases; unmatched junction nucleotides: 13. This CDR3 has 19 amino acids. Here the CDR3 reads CASSYDWSGSNTGANVLTF. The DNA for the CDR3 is TGTGCCAGCAGTTACGACTGGAGCGGGAGTAACACGGGGGCCAACGTCCTGACTTTC.

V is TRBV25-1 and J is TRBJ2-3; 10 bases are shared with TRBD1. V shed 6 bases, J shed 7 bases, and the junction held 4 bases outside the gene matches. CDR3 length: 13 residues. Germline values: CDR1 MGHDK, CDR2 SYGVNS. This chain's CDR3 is CASRDRGQNTQYF. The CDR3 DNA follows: TGTGCCAGCAGAGACAGGGGGCAAAATACGCAGTATTTT.